The 26 T cell receptor beta chains below were found in one sample sequenced in a study of cytomegalovirus exposure and HLA in healthy donors. PCR employed 60 Vbeta and 13 Jbeta primers. The method was immunoSEQ multiplex PCR; TCRdb's version includes in-frame clones alone and lacks a portion of them. This sample contains 150,000 or so clones. Sequenced input: PBMCs. All receptors come from a woman in her forties or fifties in good health and CMV-seronegative.

The gene calls are TRBV29-1 and TRBJ1-1; D may be TRBD1 (5 bases). V dropped 7 bases and J dropped 1 base, with 13 bases sitting between them. The CDR3 contains 13 residues. The germline V gene has CDR1 SQVTM and CDR2 ANQGSEA. The CDR3 DNA follows: TGCAGCGCCCAAAGGGACTGGAACACTGAAGCTTTCTTT. Protein product: CSAQRDWNTEAFF.

The V gene is TRBV28, the J gene TRBJ1-2, with D perhaps matching TRBD1 (5 bases). Germline V gives CDR1 MDHEN, CDR2 SYDVKM. This CDR3 contains 13 residues. V lost 7 bases and J lost 5, with 14 bases in between. The CDR3 DNA reads as TGTGCCAGCACCGGGGACTCCGATTATGGCTACACCTTC. It codes for CASTGDSDYGYTF.

The gene calls are TRBV9 and TRBJ1-2; 7 bases are shared with TRBD1. Trimming removed 4 bases from V and 8 bases from J; junction bases left unmatched: 5. The CDR3 totals 12 residues. CDR1 and CDR2 (germline): SGDLS, YYNGEE. The CDR3 spells CASSLNRGGYTF. The CDR3 DNA reads as TGTGCCAGCAGCCTGAACAGGGGCGGCTACACCTTC. The entire variable domain, with the rest obtained from reference TRBV9 and TRBJ1-2, is as follows: DSGVTQTPKHLITATGQRVTLRCSPRSGDLSVYWYQQSLDQGLQFLIQYYNGEERAKGNILERFSAQQFPDLHSELNLSSLELGDSALYFCASSLNRGGYTFGSGTRLTVV.

This chain uses TRBV7-3 with TRBJ2-3; D might be TRBD1 (5 bases). Germline V gives CDR1 SGHTA, CDR2 FQGTGA. Trimming removed 5 bases at V and 6 bases at J, with 18 bases between. The CDR3 is made up of 15 amino acids. Here the CDR3 reads CASSRSGAKGDTQYF. Here the CDR3 DNA reads TGTGCCAGCAGCCGTTCTGGGGCAAAGGGGGATACGCAGTATTTT.

This rearrangement joins TRBV11-2 to TRBJ2-7; 7 bases match TRBD2. This CDR3 is built from 13 residues. V lost 5 bases to trimming and J lost 3 bases; unmatched junction nucleotides: 4. Germline V gene lookup returns CDR1 SGHAT and CDR2 FQNNGV. The CDR3, as DNA: TGTGCCAGCAGCCCAGGGACTAACTACGAGCAGTACTTC. As protein: CASSPGTNYEQYF. Combining the CDR3 with reference TRBV11-2 and TRBJ2-7 gives the whole variable domain EAGVAQSPRYKIIEKRQSVAFWCNPISGHATLYWYQQILGQGPKLLIQFQNNGVVDDSQLPKDRFSAERLKGVDSTLKIQPAKLEDSAVYLCASSPGTNYEQYFGPGTRLTVT.

The chain employs TRBV6-6 and TRBJ2-3; no clear D. The CDR3 length is 13 residues. V dropped 11 bases and J dropped 4 bases, with 16 bases sitting between them. Germline-derived CDR1 and CDR2 are MNHNY and SVGAGI (reference sequence). The CDR3 loop is CACSVQISDTQYF. CDR3 coding DNA: TGTGCCTGCTCGGTCCAAATTTCAGATACGCAGTATTTT.

The chain recombines TRBV5-1 with TRBJ1-5, with TRBD1 as a possible D gene (6 bases). With 3 bases removed from V and 0 bases from J, the gap between germline ends came to 25 bases. From germline, CDR1 is SGHRS and CDR2 YFSETQ. The CDR3 consists of 20 residues. CDR3 sequence reads: CASSSHKPTTTGNSNQPQHF. DNA for the CDR3: TGCGCCAGCAGCTCCCACAAACCTACTACTACAGGGAATAGCAATCAGCCCCAGCATTTT.

The chain uses TRBV2 and TRBJ1-2; TRBD1 aligns across 10 bases. This CDR3 is 14 amino acids long. V lost 6 bases and J lost 4; bases outside the gene matches: 5. CDR1 and CDR2 (germline): SNHLY, FYNNEI. The chain's CDR3 is CASRRQGAAYGYTF. CDR3 nucleotides: TGTGCCAGCAGACGACAGGGGGCCGCCTATGGCTACACCTTC.

V and J are TRBV5-6 and TRBJ2-7, with TRBD2 as a possible D gene (6 bases). Trimming shortened V by 0 bases and J by 4 bases, and 11 bases separated the two germline ends. Germline CDR1 reads SGHDT; CDR2 reads YYEEEE. This CDR3 is 14 amino acids long. In DNA form, the CDR3 reads TGTGCCAGCAGCTTGGCCCCTGGGGGGTACGAGCAGTACTTC. Amino acids: CASSLAPGGYEQYF.

The J gene is TRBJ1-1, the V gene TRBV11-1; 7 bases are a match to TRBD1. V lost 0 bases to trimming and J lost 4 bases; unmatched junction nucleotides: 8. Per germline, CDR1 SGHAT and CDR2 FQDESV (reference sequence). The CDR3 length is 16 residues. CDR3: CASSLAKWTGGTEAFF. The DNA for the CDR3 is TGTGCCAGCAGCTTAGCCAAATGGACAGGCGGCACTGAAGCTTTCTTT. Using reference TRBV11-1 and TRBJ1-1 for the parts outside the CDR3, the full variable domain is EAEVAQSPRYKITEKSQAVAFWCDPISGHATLYWYRQILGQGPELLVQFQDESVVDDSQLPKDRFSAERLKGVDSTLKIQPAELGDSAMYLCASSLAKWTGGTEAFFGQGTRLTVV.

V usage is TRBV6-1 and J usage is TRBJ1-1; D uncertain. Looked up from germline, CDR1 is MNHNS and CDR2 is SASEGT. The V gene lost 5 bases and the J gene lost 3 bases, with 10 bases spanning the gap. The CDR3 runs 13 residues. The CDR3 sequence is CASSPAGDTEAFF. The CDR3 DNA is TGTGCCAGCAGTCCAGCGGGCGACACTGAAGCTTTCTTT.

The gene calls are TRBV5-1 and TRBJ2-1; TRBD2 agrees at 8 bases. This CDR3 is 14 amino acids long. V lost 1 base and J lost 4; bases outside the gene matches: 1. Germline values: CDR1 SGHRS, CDR2 YFSETQ. In nucleotides, the CDR3 is TGCGCCAGCAGCTTGACTAGCGGTTACAATGAGCAGTTCTTC. This codes for CASSLTSGYNEQFF.

The chain has TRBV16 and TRBJ2-7; 7 bases are a match to TRBD1. In germline, CDR1 is KGHSY, CDR2 FQNENV. Unmatched junction bases numbered 18, after V lost 4 bases and J lost 6 bases. The CDR3 runs 17 residues. In DNA form, the CDR3 reads TGTGCCAGCAGCCTCCCACCGGGGACAGCCTTTTCACTCGAGCAGTACTTC. This gives the protein CASSLPPGTAFSLEQYF.

The DNA for the CDR3 is TGCGCCAGCAGGGCGGTACTAGCGGCGAGCACAGATACGCAGTATTTT. Translating it yields CASRAVLAASTDTQYF. The chain has TRBV5-1 and TRBJ2-3; 8 nucleotides agree with TRBD2. V trimming: 5 bases; J trimming: 0 bases; junction bases outside the gene matches: 8. Germline assignment: CDR1 SGHRS and CDR2 YFSETQ. The CDR3 has 16 residues.

This sequence joins TRBV27 and TRBJ1-6, with 8 bases that match TRBD1. The CDR3 is made up of 13 amino acids. CDR1 MNHEY and CDR2 SMNVEV come from the germline V gene (reference sequence). The trim removed 2 bases at V and 19 bases at J, leaving 10 bases unmatched. In DNA form, the CDR3 reads TGTGCCAGCAGTTTAGACGGACAGGGTGTGTTTCACTTT. This sequence encodes CASSLDGQGVFHF.

The chain links TRBV6-5 to TRBJ1-2, with TRBD1 matching over 10 bases. Germline V CDR1 and CDR2: MNHEY, SVGAGI. The CDR3 has 15 residues. V dropped 5 bases and J dropped 3; count of bases not matched to a gene: 6. The CDR3 region is CASSHRQGADYGYTF. The DNA of the CDR3 is TGTGCCAGCAGTCATAGACAGGGGGCCGACTATGGCTACACCTTC.

The chain couples TRBV19 to TRBJ1-6; 11 nucleotides align to TRBD1. The CDR3 contains 14 residues. J was trimmed by 9 bases and V by 5 bases; bases with no gene match: 3. The germline CDR1 and CDR2 sequences are LNHDA and SQIVND (reference sequence). This chain's CDR3 is CASSGTGGSSPLHF. DNA for the CDR3: TGTGCCAGTAGTGGGACAGGGGGAAGTTCACCCCTCCACTTT.

The chain employs TRBV7-2 and TRBJ2-7, with 8 bases aligning to TRBD2. Trimming at V came to 8 bases and at J to 7 bases, leaving 13 bases not matched to a gene. Germline V gene lookup returns CDR1 SGHTA and CDR2 FQGNSA. This CDR3 region has 14 residues. CDR3 in amino acids: CASSLSGGLEEQYF. CDR3 nucleotides: TGTGCCAGCTCTCTCTCGGGGGGGTTAGAAGAGCAGTACTTC.

The gene calls are TRBV5-1 and TRBJ1-5; 8 bases agree with TRBD1. Germline assignment: CDR1 SGHRS and CDR2 YFSETQ. V trimming: 4 bases; J trimming: 0 bases; junction bases outside the gene matches: 3. The CDR3 has 15 amino acids. CDR3 sequence (DNA): TGCGCCAGCAGCCCCGGGACAGGTAGCAATCAGCCCCAGCATTTT. Translating gives CASSPGTGSNQPQHF.

The chain is built from TRBV30 and TRBJ1-2, with a weak D call TRBD1 (6 bases). V dropped 3 bases and J dropped 0 bases, with 8 bases sitting between them. CDR3 length equals 13 residues. Germline CDR1 is GTSNPN and CDR2 is SVGIG (reference sequence). The CDR3 DNA is TGTGCCTGGAGACAGGGTTCTAACTATGGCTACACCTTC. Translation gives CAWRQGSNYGYTF.

The J gene is TRBJ1-1, the V gene TRBV6-6; TRBD1 aligns across 8 bases. Looked up from germline, CDR1 is MNHNY and CDR2 is SVGAGI (reference sequence). Germline trimming cut 2 bases from V and 6 bases from J; bases unmatched to any gene: 8. The CDR3 length is 15 residues. CDR3 DNA sequence: TGTGCCAGCAGTTACATGTCAGGGGGCAAGGCTGAAGCTTTCTTT. Translated: CASSYMSGGKAEAFF.

V and J are TRBV6-5 and TRBJ2-7; TRBD2 matches 8 bases. Germline V gene data show CDR1 as MNHEY and CDR2 as SVGAGI. V shed 5 bases, J shed 2 bases, and the junction held 5 bases outside the gene matches. The CDR3 totals 14 residues. The CDR3 DNA reads as TGTGCCAGCAGTCATCGGGGGGGTCCCTACGAGCAGTACTTC. It is translated as CASSHRGGPYEQYF.

This rearrangement joins TRBV28 to TRBJ2-3; 15 bases are shared with TRBD2. CDR1 is MDHEN, CDR2 SYDVKM, per germline. CDR3 size: 17 residues. The V segment lost 1 base and the J segment 5 bases; nucleotides outside the gene matches: 4. In DNA, the CDR3 is TGTGCCAGCAGTTTATACGGACTAGCGGGAGGGAAAGATACGCAGTATTTT. This gives the protein CASSLYGLAGGKDTQYF.

The chain combines TRBV30 with TRBJ1-2; D remains ambiguous. V lost 0 bases, J lost 0 bases, and 11 bases lay in between. The CDR3 is 15 residues long. Germline V CDR1 and CDR2: GTSNPN, SVGIG (reference sequence). DNA of the CDR3: TGTGCCTGGAGTGTACCCGGCGGAACTAACTATGGCTACACCTTC. Its protein is CAWSVPGGTNYGYTF.

The chain employs TRBV7-8 and TRBJ2-5; 12 bases line up with TRBD2. The J call may be faulty, since TRBJ2-7 better matches the DNA end. This CDR3 has 16 amino acids. Germline loops: CDR1 SGHVS, CDR2 FQNEAQ. The CDR3 bases are TGTGCCAGCAGGCGAGGACTAGCGGGGTCCGCCTACGAGCAGTACTTC. As protein: CASRRGLAGSAYEQYF.

As regards this clone: This is likely a read error, given that the CDR3 carries no conserved phenylalanine or tryptophan at its end. The chain uses TRBV5-1 and TRBJ2-7, with 8 bases fitting TRBD1. Looked up from germline, CDR1 is SGHRS and CDR2 is YFSETQ. Trimming removed 4 bases from V and 4 bases from J; junction bases left unmatched: 10. This CDR3 has 15 residues. This chain's CDR3 is CASSPGGARVYEQYL. CDR3 DNA sequence: TGCGCCAGCAGCCCAGGGGGCGCCAGGGTATACGAGCAGTACCTC.